A single T cell receptor (beta chain) is shown here with its context. This sample is part of a study of blood T cell repertoires in COVID-19. Study-wide background: Acute and convalescent COVID-19 samples came from the United States, Italy and Spain.

Self-reported history from a screening survey and questionnaire set each donor's cohort. A case of COVID-19 had been met by exposed participants within 2 weeks before study entry. TCRdb keeps only in-frame clones here, not all; method: immunoSEQ multiplex PCR. The sample consists of 360,000 or so clones, more than 70% of them appearing once. The CDR3 totals 11 residues. The source is a woman aged 25 to 45 who had been exposed to COVID-19. The gene calls are TRBV1 and TRBJ2-1; the table's TRBD2 call for D was not verified on the DNA. TRBV1 is recorded as a pseudogene. The source material was PBMCs or T cells enriched from blood (not recorded which). The CDR3 DNA sequence: TGCACCAGCAGCCCTGCGGCTGAGCAGTTCTTC. This sequence encodes CTSSPAAEQFF.